The clone carrying this TCR beta chain has a handful of counts. These data come from a study of blood T cell repertoires in COVID-19. Germline CDR1 MDHEN, CDR2 SYDVKM. Trimming removed 6 bases from V and 7 bases from J, with 15 bases in between. The CDR3 loop spans 13 amino acids. Under the authors' procedure: Quantification of nucleated cells was approximated via reference gene primer amplification. Repertoires were generated with immunoSEQ multiplex PCR, while TCRdb's copy carries only in-frame clones and drops some. D and trimming were read from the DNA, whereas the V and J calls and clone size are those reported in that table. The sample lists over 250,000 clones, about four fifths occurring once.

The sample was PBMCs or T cells enriched from blood (not recorded which). The chain carries TRBV28 and TRBJ1-2, with D possibly matching TRBD1 (5 bases). This receptor was obtained from a man aged 35-49 years who had been exposed to COVID-19. The DNA of the CDR3 is TGTGCCAGCAGCCCAGGGATTAAGGGTGGCTACACCTTC. Translation: CASSPGIKGGYTF.